This T cell receptor (beta chain) was identified during a study of cytomegalovirus exposure and HLA in healthy donors. This CDR3 is built from 14 residues. Germline V gene data show CDR1 as SEHNR and CDR2 as FQNEAQ (reference sequence). V lost 5 bases and J 7 bases, leaving 12 bases between the germline ends. The study, taken as a whole, reports: Later analysis associated a missense DCLRE1C variant with TCR beta V- and J-gene trimming. The study listed roughly 160 cytomegalovirus-associated TCR beta chains. Reportedly, cytomegalovirus status was diagnosed with high sensitivity and specificity. It has been reported that TCR beta sequences accurately predicted the HLA-A and HLA-B alleles of most subjects.

For this clone: Its specificity is not known.

With 60 Vbeta and 13 Jbeta primers, the PCR was carried out. The assay was immunoSEQ multiplex PCR, and TCRdb's table has in-frame clones only and misses some. The sample records under 200,000 clones, around 80% being singletons. This sequence originates from a woman aged 40 to 49 in good health and CMV-seronegative. V gene TRBV7-9 combines with J gene TRBJ1-6; D call uncertain. Input material: PBMCs. The CDR3 DNA sequence: TGTGCCAGCAGCCCCCGCCCAGCGAATTCACCCCTCCACTTT. Residues: CASSPRPANSPLHF. The whole variable domain, filled in from reference TRBV7-9 and TRBJ1-6, reads DTGVSQNPRHKITKRGQNVTFRCDPISEHNRLYWYRQTLGQGPEFLTYFQNEAQLEKSRLLSDRFSAERPKGSFSTLEIQRTEQGDSAMYLCASSPRPANSPLHFGNGTRLTVT.